This T cell receptor beta chain was sequenced during a study of T cells in Graves' hyperthyroidism and ophthalmopathy. Overall study context: The authors collected peripheral blood at initial diagnosis, before any treatment. Regarding the study as a whole: The majority of expanded thyroid clonotypes above 0.001 also appeared in blood.

The diagnoses drew upon clinical symptoms, serum thyroxine and TRAb, thyroid ultrasound and orbital computed tomography. Amplified TCR beta CDR3 regions came from RNA transcripts. The HTBI set primed first-round TCR CDR3 RT-PCR. MiXCR, run by TCRdb on the multiplex PCR reads, gives a single entry per CDR3 protein. The table shows 200,000 to 250,000 distinct CDR3 sequences, with around 16% occurring only once. In the case of this clonotype: Its antigen is currently unknown.

Germline V gene lookup returns CDR1 SQVTM and CDR2 ANQGSEA. Trimming stripped 0 bases from V and 8 bases from J, with 16 bases between. CDR3 length: 14 amino acids. This clonotype originated in a middle-aged man with Graves' hyperthyroidism. The sequenced material came from blood. The rearrangement links TRBV29-1 to TRBJ1-2; no reliable D call. CDR3 region: CSVEDRAARKGYTF. The CDR3, as DNA: TGCAGCGTTGAAGATCGGGCCGCAAGGAAGGGCTACACCTTC. The whole variable domain, remainder taken from reference TRBV29-1 and TRBJ1-2, is SAVISQKPSRDICQRGTSLTIQCQVDSQVTMMFWYRQQPGQSLTLIATANQGSEATYESGFVIDKFPISRPNLTFSTLTVSNMSPEDSSIYLCSVEDRAARKGYTFGSGTRLTVV.